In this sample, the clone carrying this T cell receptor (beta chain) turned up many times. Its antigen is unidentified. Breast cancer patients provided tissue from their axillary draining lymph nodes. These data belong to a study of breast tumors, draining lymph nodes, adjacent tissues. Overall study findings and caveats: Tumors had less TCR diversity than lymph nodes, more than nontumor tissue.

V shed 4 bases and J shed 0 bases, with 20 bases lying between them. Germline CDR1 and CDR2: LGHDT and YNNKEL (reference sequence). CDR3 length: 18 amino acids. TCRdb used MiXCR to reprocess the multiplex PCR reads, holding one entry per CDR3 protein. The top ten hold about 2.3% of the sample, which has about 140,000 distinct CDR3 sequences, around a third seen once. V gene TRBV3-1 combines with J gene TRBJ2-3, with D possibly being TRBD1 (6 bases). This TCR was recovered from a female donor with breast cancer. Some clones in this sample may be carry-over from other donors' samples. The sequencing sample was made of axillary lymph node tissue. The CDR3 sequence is CASSRSEAGDTSTDTQYF. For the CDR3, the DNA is TGTGCCAGCAGCCGCTCCGAAGCAGGGGACACCAGCACAGATACGCAGTATTTT.